These 17 T cell receptor beta chains originate from one sample sequenced in a study of tumor T cells in aggressive B-cell lymphoma. The table came from immunoSEQ multiplex PCR; TCRdb's copy has only in-frame clones and leaves some out. The sample carries approximately 12,000 clones, about nine tenths recorded once. Material for sequencing was tumor tissue. The receptors were gathered from an adult with diffuse large B cell lymphoma.

This chain connects TRBV7-8 to TRBJ2-2; D is unresolved. Germline CDR1 is SGHVS and CDR2 is FQNEAQ. Trimming took 0 bases from V and 3 from J, leaving 11 bases between them. The CDR3 spans 16 residues. The CDR3 spells CASSLAKLVHTGELFF. The CDR3 DNA sequence: TGTGCCAGCAGCTTAGCGAAATTAGTCCACACCGGGGAGCTGTTTTTT.

The rearrangement joins TRBV6-1 to TRBJ1-5; D gene uncertain. The CDR3 has 16 residues. V gave up 2 bases and J gave up 5 bases, with 16 bases separating them. The germline CDR1 and CDR2 sequences are MNHNS and SASEGT. DNA of the CDR3: TGTGCCAGCAGTGAATCGGTCTTTTGGGAGGATCAGCCCCAGCATTTT. Translation gives CASSESVFWEDQPQHF.

This clone was counted a few times. The chain carries TRBV6-1 and TRBJ2-7; D might be TRBD1 (6 bases). The CDR3 loop spans 14 amino acids. Looked up from germline, CDR1 is MNHNS and CDR2 is SASEGT. V lost 3 bases, J lost 4 bases, and 13 bases lay in between. CDR3 protein: CASSEQTGLYEQYF. In nucleotides, the CDR3 is TGTGCCAGCAGTGAGCAGACAGGACTTTACGAGCAGTACTTC.

This sequence joins TRBV7-6 and TRBJ2-3, with 7 bases identical to TRBD2. The germline V gene has CDR1 SGHVS and CDR2 FNYEAQ. The CDR3 is 14 residues long. Trimming cost V 5 bases and J 1 base; bases outside gene matches: 3. CDR3 residues: CASSRGLGTDTQYF. The CDR3 DNA reads TGTGCCAGCAGCCGCGGACTAGGCACAGATACGCAGTATTTT.

The chain is built from TRBV4-1 and TRBJ1-2; the D gene is possibly TRBD1 (5 bases). The germline gives CDR1 MGHRA, CDR2 YSYEKL. V lost 0 bases, J lost 3 bases, and 20 bases lay in between. The CDR3 is 18 residues long. In DNA, the CDR3 is TGCGCCAGCAGCCAAGAAGCCGTCGGGCAGGGTACTCACTATGGCTACACCTTC. Translation: CASSQEAVGQGTHYGYTF.

This rearrangement joins TRBV7-9 to TRBJ2-1; no reliable D call. The length of the CDR3 is 14 residues. CDR1 and CDR2 from the germline V gene are SEHNR and FQNEAQ (reference sequence). Trimming shortened V by 5 bases and J by 8 bases, and 16 bases separated the two germline ends. CDR3 in DNA: TGTGCCAGCAGCGGATCACCGTGGAGTGATGAGCAGTTCTTC. Amino acids: CASSGSPWSDEQFF.

The chain recombines TRBV7-9 with TRBJ2-1; TRBD2 might be the D (6 bases). The CDR3 contains 16 residues. From germline, CDR1 is SEHNR and CDR2 FQNEAQ (reference sequence). V lost 1 base and J 7 bases, leaving 17 bases between the germline ends. Here the CDR3 DNA reads TGTGCCAGCAGCTTAGAAGCGAGAAGTGGAGGGAATGAGCAGTTCTTC. This gives the protein CASSLEARSGGNEQFF.

In this sample, this clone turned up a few times. The chain has TRBV6-1 and TRBJ2-3, with TRBD2 matching 15 bases. Germline-derived CDR1 and CDR2 are MNHNS and SASEGT. The CDR3 contains 14 residues. V was pared by 10 bases and J by 5 bases, with 4 bases of the junction left unmatched. CDR3 DNA sequence: TGTGCCATCGGGACTAGCGGGAGGTTAGATACGCAGTATTTT. As protein: CAIGTSGRLDTQYF.

Comments on this clone: Germline and junction disagree at one end, which may indicate a read error. The genes are TRBV27 and TRBJ2-1; 11 bases agree with TRBD2. Germline V gene lookup returns CDR1 MNHEY and CDR2 SMNVEV (reference sequence). The CDR3 contains 15 residues. The CDR3 reads CTSSLGTSGYNEQFF. CDR3 bases: TGTACCAGCAGTTTGGGGACTAGCGGTTACAATGAGCAGTTCTTC.

The CDR3 coding sequence is TGTGCCAGCAGTGGAGGGGGCGCAGGGTATGGCTACACCTTC. This sequence encodes CASSGGGAGYGYTF. The rearrangement links TRBV25-1 to TRBJ1-2; 7 nucleotides line up with TRBD1. Germline CDR1 MGHDK, CDR2 SYGVNS. J gave up 5 bases and V 4 bases, and 7 bases lay outside the gene matches. There are 14 residues in the CDR3.

This clone was picked up a small number of times. This rearrangement joins TRBV7-9 to TRBJ1-1; D uncertain. Per the germline V gene, CDR1 is SEHNR and CDR2 is FQNEAQ (reference sequence). The V gene lost 3 bases and the J gene lost 4 bases, with 9 bases spanning the gap. The CDR3 length is 13 residues. The CDR3 DNA is TGTGCCAGCAGCTTCCGGGGAAGCACTGAAGCTTTCTTT. Residues: CASSFRGSTEAFF.

CDR3 in amino acids: CASNRPAEETQYF. Here the CDR3 DNA reads TGTGCCAGCAACCGCCCAGCGGAAGAGACCCAGTACTTC. The genes are TRBV11-2 and TRBJ2-5; a possible D gene is TRBD2 (5 bases). V shed 7 bases and J shed 3 bases, with 12 bases lying between them. Germline-derived CDR1 and CDR2 are SGHAT and FQNNGV. The CDR3 is 13 amino acids.

This chain uses TRBV6-1 with TRBJ2-6, with D possibly being TRBD1 (5 bases). Trimming removed 6 bases from V and 4 bases from J, with 13 bases in between. This CDR3 is 15 amino acids long. CDR1 and CDR2 (germline): MNHNS, SASEGT. CDR3 amino acids: CASRNTGPGANVLTF. Here the CDR3 DNA reads TGTGCCAGCAGAAACACAGGTCCCGGGGCCAACGTCCTGACTTTC.

V gene TRBV7-8 combines with J gene TRBJ2-6, with D maybe TRBD2 (6 bases). Germline V gene sequence: CDR1 SGHVS, CDR2 FQNEAQ. The CDR3 has 21 amino acids. The V and J ends lost 3 bases and 0 bases respectively, with 24 bases between them. CDR3 sequence (DNA): TGTGCCAGCAGCTTTAGCGAGTACCGCCGGCGGGGTCACTCTGGGGCCAACGTCCTGACTTTC. It encodes CASSFSEYRRRGHSGANVLTF.

The V call is TRBV25-1, the J call TRBJ2-1; the match to TRBD1 covers 7 bases. Looked up from germline, CDR1 is MGHDK and CDR2 is SYGVNS. With 3 bases clipped from V and 3 bases from J, the junction kept 5 bases outside the gene matches. The CDR3 loop spans 15 amino acids. The CDR3 bases are TGTGCCAGCAGTGAGGCCTCAGGGGGCTACAATGAGCAGTTCTTC. Protein sequence: CASSEASGGYNEQFF. Full variable domain (remainder filled in from reference TRBV25-1 and TRBJ2-1): EADIYQTPRYLVIGTGKKITLECSQTMGHDKMYWYQQDPGMELHLIHYSYGVNSTEKGDLSSESTVSRIRTEHFPLTLESARPSHTSQYLCASSEASGGYNEQFFGPGTRLTVL.

The CDR3 DNA is TGTGCCAGCAGCTTGGGGGGAGGGCCCTACGAGCAGTACTTC. It yields the protein CASSLGGGPYEQYF. The chain has TRBV7-9 and TRBJ2-7; 7 bases line up with TRBD2. The CDR3 runs 14 residues. Germline values: CDR1 SEHNR, CDR2 FQNEAQ (reference sequence). The J segment lost 2 bases and the V segment lost 3 bases, leaving 4 bases of the junction unmatched.

The V call is TRBV5-1, the J call TRBJ2-1, with a possible D match to TRBD1 (5 bases). The CDR3 is 14 amino acids. The germline V gene has CDR1 SGHRS and CDR2 YFSETQ. The ends were cut back, 0 bases at V and 5 bases at J, with 9 bases in the middle. CDR3 DNA sequence: TGCGCCAGCAGCTTGGGAGAAGGGGACAATGAGCAGTTCTTC. Its protein is CASSLGEGDNEQFF.